This T cell receptor (beta chain) came from a study of blood T cell repertoires in COVID-19 (TCRdb year 2020). About the study as a whole: The collaborator samples originated in the United States, Italy and Spain and spanned the acute and convalescent phases of COVID-19. The prospective study material was composed of cDNA or gDNA derived from T cells, B-cell-depleted T cells, or PBMCs. Samples came from the ongoing ImmuneRACE study (first 160 participants) plus 1,254 subjects from 6 global collaborators. Nearly every sample came with metadata listing a de-identified subject ID, COVID-19 status, age in years and sex. The repertoires were released in a freely available public database intended as a resource for research on the immune response to SARS-CoV-2. Where HLA class I and class II types were available, the types were taken from metadata supplied by the sample provider, not from assay-based typing. Subjects who had been exposed to COVID-19, were actively infected with it, or had recovered from it provided the deeply sampled blood TCRbeta repertoires that made up the dataset.

The paper as a whole reports these results and caveats: The quantity of clinical and demographic metadata differed by source and by participant and was supplied without curation.

Participants in the prospective study were aged about 18 to 95 years, lived in more than 20 United States geographic areas, and enrolled through a virtual design. In the prospective study, cohorts were assigned on the basis of participant-reported clinical history obtained from a screening survey and a study questionnaire. Exposed participants were defined as having been in contact with someone with a PCR-confirmed or clinician-diagnosed COVID-19 case within 2 weeks of study entry. In the prospective study, mobile phlebotomists collected whole blood, serum and a nasopharyngeal or oropharyngeal swab from each participant. Additional blood draws and questionnaires over an approximately 2-month period could optionally be provided by prospective study participants. Prospective study blood samples were shipped either frozen or at room temperature before DNA extraction. From cysteine to phenylalanine, the CDR3 is 14 amino acids long. The CDR3 DNA has 42 bases and is translated from base 1. From the germline V gene (reference sequence), CDR1 is LNHDA and CDR2 is SQIVND. Germline trimming amounts to 5 bases on V and 3 bases on J, with 5 as the count of junction bases outside the gene matches.

With respect to this clone: Its target antigen remains unknown. No much larger clonotype is one base removed from it; base qualities were not supplied.

The immunoSEQ Assay, a bias-controlled multiplex PCR, was used to amplify TCRbeta CDR3 regions from genomic DNA. Turning to the authors' computational methods: The number of nucleated cells in each sample was estimated by amplification of reference gene primers within the assay. To quantify the absolute abundance of each unique TCRbeta CDR3 rearrangement, sequence reads were collapsed and filtered. For each sample, productive Simpson clonality was calculated as the square root of Simpson's diversity index across productive rearrangements. The source is immuneACCESS, and TCRdb retained only in-frame sequences with V and J called. Part of the clones is not carried over; for the studies checked, unresolved V genes explain less than half of this, and the remainder is unexplained. D and trimming come from the DNA, and the V and J calls and clone size come from that table. Present in this sample are some 300,000 clones, 90% of which were seen just once. The top ten constitute about 4.2% of the sample.

The sample was PBMCs or T cells enriched from blood (not recorded which). The rearrangement joined TRBV19 to TRBJ2-7; 9 central bases correspond to TRBD1. The clonotype comes from a woman in her 30s who had been exposed to COVID-19. The CDR3 loop reads CASSGRDRVYEQYF. The DNA sequence is as follows: TGTGCCAGTAGTGGCCGGGACAGGGTCTACGAGCAGTACTTC.